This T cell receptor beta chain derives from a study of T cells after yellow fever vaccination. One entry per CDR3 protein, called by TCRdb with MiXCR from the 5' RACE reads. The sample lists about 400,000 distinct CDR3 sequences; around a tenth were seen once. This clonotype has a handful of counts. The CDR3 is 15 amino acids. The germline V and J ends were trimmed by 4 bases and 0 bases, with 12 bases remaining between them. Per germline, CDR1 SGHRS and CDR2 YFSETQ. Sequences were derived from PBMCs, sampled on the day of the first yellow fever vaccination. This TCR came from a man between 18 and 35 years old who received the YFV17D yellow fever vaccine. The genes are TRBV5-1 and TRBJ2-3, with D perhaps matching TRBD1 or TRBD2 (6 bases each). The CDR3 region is CASSPGAGSTDTQYF. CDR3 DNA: TGCGCCAGCAGCCCGGGGGCAGGGAGCACAGATACGCAGTATTTT.